Below are 25 T cell receptor beta chains sequenced from a single sample in a study of blood T cells in healthy people across ages (dated by TCRdb to the mid-2010s). The protocol used for the library was 5' RACE. TCRdb lists the instrument as Illumina HiSeq 2500. A second PCR of about 6 to 12 cycles was performed with a sample-barcoded 5' primer and a J-beta primer mix. Starting from the raw public reads, TCRdb applied fastp trimming at Q25, assembled clones with MiXCR and retained in-frame beta chains. Rows are combined by CDR3 protein, so each entry shows the most common genes and DNA. This sample lists over 1,300,000 distinct CDR3 sequences; approximately 59% were detected once. Jointly, the top ten make up under 8.5% of the sample. Sequencing was carried out using blood. The receptors come from a man between 18 and 35 years old in good health.

The V and J genes are TRBV6-1 and TRBJ2-5; D tentatively fits TRBD1 or TRBD2 (5 bases each). The J call is uncertain, as TRBJ2-7 better fits the DNA end. The CDR3 is made up of 14 amino acids. From germline, CDR1 is MNHNS and CDR2 SASEGT. CDR3 sequence: CASSSLLGTGEQYF. The CDR3 bases are TGTGCCAGCAGTTCGCTTTTAGGGACGGGCGAGCAGTACTTC.

The chain uses TRBV7-9 and TRBJ1-2, with unresolved D. Deletions cut 5 bases from V and 4 bases from J, with 17 bases between. The CDR3 is 15 residues long. CDR1 SEHNR and CDR2 FQNEAQ come from the germline V gene (reference sequence). The DNA for the CDR3 is TGTGCCAGCAGCCCCCGAGGTAGACCGATCTATGGCTACACCTTC. Encoded protein: CASSPRGRPIYGYTF.

This clonotype was seen a handful of times. The V call is TRBV19, the J call TRBJ2-1, with 9 nucleotides matching TRBD1. The CDR3 runs to 16 residues. Per the germline V gene, CDR1 is LNHDA and CDR2 is SQIVND (reference sequence). V shed 7 bases and J 8 bases; nucleotides not matched to a gene: 15. The CDR3 sequence: CASNKPGQGLIHEQFF. The CDR3 nucleotides are TGTGCCAGTAACAAACCGGGACAGGGTTTAATCCATGAGCAGTTCTTC. The full variable domain, rest sourced from reference TRBV19 and TRBJ2-1, is DGGITQSPKYLFRKEGQNVTLSCEQNLNHDAMYWYRQDPGQGLRLIYYSQIVNDFQKGDIAEGYSVSREKKESFPLTVTSAQKNPTAFYLCASNKPGQGLIHEQFFGPGTRLTVL.

The rearrangement uses TRBV5-1 and TRBJ2-7, with TRBD2 as a possible D gene (6 bases). There are 18 residues in the CDR3. Per the germline V gene, CDR1 is SGHRS and CDR2 is YFSETQ. Trimming cost V 4 bases and J 6 bases, with 29 bases left between them. The chain's CDR3 is CASSPQELAARVGVEQYF. Here the CDR3 DNA reads TGCGCCAGCAGCCCCCAGGAACTAGCCGCTCGGGTTGGCGTCGAGCAGTACTTC.

The chain uses TRBV5-1 and TRBJ2-5, with a tentative D call TRBD2 (5 bases). Per germline, CDR1 SGHRS and CDR2 YFSETQ. Trimming cost V 4 bases and J 2 bases, with 15 bases left between them. The CDR3 contains 15 residues. CDR3 in DNA: TGCGCCAGCAGCCTTGGAGAGGGATTACAAGAGACCCAGTACTTC. Amino acid sequence: CASSLGEGLQETQYF.

The chain combines TRBV12-3 or TRBV12-4 with TRBJ1-1; a weak D match, TRBD1 (5 bases). The CDR3 has 12 amino acids. Trimming cost V 8 bases and J 4 bases, with 11 bases left between them. CDR3 sequence reads: CASEQGGTEAFF. The CDR3 bases are TGTGCCAGCGAGCAGGGAGGCACTGAAGCTTTCTTT.

The genes are TRBV2 and TRBJ1-4; D is unclear. The ends were cut back, 5 bases at V and 5 bases at J, with 9 bases in the middle. The CDR3 covers 13 residues. Germline V gene sequence: CDR1 SNHLY, CDR2 FYNNEI. CDR3 amino acids: CASSSDRNEKLFF. The CDR3 DNA reads as TGTGCCAGCAGTTCAGACCGGAATGAAAAACTGTTTTTT.

J is TRBJ1-2 and V is TRBV4-1; D is undetermined. The CDR3 runs to 14 residues. V lost 0 bases and J 4 bases, leaving 9 bases between the germline ends. Per the germline V gene, CDR1 is MGHRA and CDR2 is YSYEKL. In DNA, the CDR3 is TGCGCCAGCAGCCAAGATTCAATTGCCTATGGCTACACCTTC. Encoded protein: CASSQDSIAYGYTF.

The rearrangement links TRBV10-2 to TRBJ1-3; D remains unclear. V was trimmed by 4 bases and J by 5 bases, leaving 12 bases between them. The CDR3 totals 14 residues. Germline V gives CDR1 WSHSY, CDR2 SAAADI. In nucleotides, the CDR3 is TGCGCCAGCAGTGTCGACCCAGCCCGAAACACCATATATTTT. It yields the protein CASSVDPARNTIYF.

This rearrangement joins TRBV10-3 to TRBJ2-2; D gene unclear. CDR1 is ENHRY, CDR2 SYGVKD, per germline. CDR3 size: 15 residues. Between the trimmed V and J ends, which lost 2 bases and 5 bases, there was a span of 12 bases. CDR3 amino acids: CAISEQSEGTGELFF. In DNA, the CDR3 is TGTGCCATCAGTGAGCAGTCTGAAGGGACCGGGGAGCTGTTTTTT.

In its sample, this clonotype was seen a few times. The CDR3 nucleotides are TGCAGTGCTAGAGTCCGGGTCAATGAGCAGTTCTTC. Protein product: CSARVRVNEQFF. This chain connects TRBV20-1 to TRBJ2-1; D not resolved. V was pared by 1 base and J by 6 bases, with 7 bases between. The CDR3 sequence is 12 residues long. Germline V gene data show CDR1 as DFQATT and CDR2 as SNEGSKA (reference sequence).

This clonotype was counted ten times or more. V and J are TRBV6-1 and TRBJ2-3, with 12 bases identical to TRBD2. The CDR3 is made up of 15 amino acids. The ends lost 4 bases at V and 4 bases at J; junction bases unmatched: 3. Germline V CDR1 and CDR2: MNHNS, SASEGT. The CDR3 loop is CASSGLAGGPDTQYF. In DNA, the CDR3 is TGTGCCAGCAGTGGGCTAGCGGGGGGGCCAGATACGCAGTATTTT.

This chain joins TRBV27 and TRBJ1-4; unclear D gene. Germline assignment: CDR1 MNHEY and CDR2 SMNVEV (reference sequence). Trimming pared 2 bases from V and 2 bases from J, leaving 15 bases between. The CDR3 length is 17 residues. The CDR3 DNA is TGTGCCAGCAGTTTACGCCCTACGCCGTGGACTAATGAAAAACTGTTTTTT. This sequence encodes CASSLRPTPWTNEKLFF.

J is TRBJ2-7 and V is TRBV4-2; 7 bases align to TRBD2. J gave up 3 bases and V 1 base, and 9 bases lay outside the gene matches. CDR3 length equals 16 residues. Per the germline V gene, CDR1 is LGHNA and CDR2 is YNFKEQ. The DNA of the CDR3 is TGTGCCAGCAGCCAAGGGGGGGGGTCGACGATCTACGAGCAGTACTTC. Protein product: CASSQGGGSTIYEQYF.

The chain combines TRBV20-1 with TRBJ2-5; 9 bases map to TRBD1. The assigned J gene may be wrong: the sequence end matches TRBJ2-7 better. The CDR3 runs to 14 residues. The germline gives CDR1 DFQATT, CDR2 SNEGSKA (reference sequence). CDR3 in amino acids: CSAKIQGAYYEQYF. The CDR3 coding sequence is TGCAGTGCTAAGATACAGGGGGCCTACTACGAGCAGTACTTC.

The chain has TRBV6-1 and TRBJ1-5; TRBD1 matches 10 bases. Looked up from germline, CDR1 is MNHNS and CDR2 is SASEGT. The CDR3 length is 15 residues. The trim removed 2 bases at V and 6 bases at J, leaving 4 bases unmatched. CDR3 amino acids: CASSEMGQGSQPQHF. Written as DNA, the CDR3 is TGTGCCAGCAGTGAAATGGGACAGGGGAGTCAGCCCCAGCATTTT.

This chain links TRBV20-1 with TRBJ2-4; D remains ambiguous. The J call may be wrong; the DNA end is better matched by TRBJ2-7. Germline CDR1 reads DFQATT; CDR2 reads SNEGSKA (reference sequence). The CDR3 length is 11 residues. The CDR3 loop is CSAKATYEQYF. The CDR3 DNA is TGCAGTGCTAAAGCAACCTACGAGCAGTACTTC.

As regards this clonotype: Mismatch with germline at one junction end may stem from a read error. The rearrangement joins TRBV12-3 or TRBV12-4 to TRBJ2-3; 13 bases map to TRBD2. This CDR3 spans 14 amino acids. The chain's CDR3 is CAGRLAGGPDTQYF. For the CDR3, the DNA is TGTGCCGGCAGACTAGCGGGAGGCCCAGATACGCAGTATTTT.

The CDR3 DNA follows: TGTGCCAGCAGTGAAGTTTTAAGCGGCACAGATACGCAGTATTTT. Protein sequence: CASSEVLSGTDTQYF. The chain combines TRBV2 with TRBJ2-3; D is unclear. The CDR3 totals 15 residues. CDR1 is SNHLY and CDR2 is FYNNEI in the germline V gene. V gave up 1 base and J gave up 1 base, with 9 bases separating them. Complete variable domain (other parts from reference TRBV2 and TRBJ2-3): EPEVTQTPSHQVTQMGQEVILRCVPISNHLYFYWYRQILGQKVEFLVSFYNNEISEKSEIFDDQFSVERPDGSNFTLKIRSTKLEDSAMYFCASSEVLSGTDTQYFGPGTRLTVL.

V and J are TRBV10-3 and TRBJ2-7, with 7 bases that match TRBD1. Germline CDR1 is ENHRY and CDR2 is SYGVKD. This CDR3 spans 14 amino acids. Trimming cost V 6 bases and J 2 bases; bases outside gene matches: 7. The CDR3 loop reads CAISIGTEPYEQYF. CDR3 DNA sequence: TGTGCCATCAGCATAGGGACAGAACCCTACGAGCAGTACTTC.

The chain links TRBV10-3 to TRBJ2-6; D perhaps matches TRBD2 (5 bases). The germline V and J ends were trimmed by 2 bases and 4 bases, with 9 bases remaining between them. The CDR3 has 15 residues. Germline CDR1 and CDR2: ENHRY and SYGVKD. The CDR3 reads CAISEEGRGANVLTF. The CDR3, as DNA: TGTGCCATCAGTGAGGAGGGCCGCGGGGCCAACGTCCTGACTTTC.

This clonotype showed up just a few times. This sequence joins TRBV6-5 and TRBJ2-1; 9 nucleotides align to TRBD1. Unmatched junction bases numbered 10, after V lost 6 bases and J lost 7 bases. The CDR3 consists of 15 residues. Germline V gene sequence: CDR1 MNHEY, CDR2 SVGAGI. CDR3 bases: TGTGCCAGCAGCAAGGACAGGGGCGGCCATAATGAGCAGTTCTTC. As protein: CASSKDRGGHNEQFF.

The V call is TRBV11-2, the J call TRBJ2-1; 8 bases align to TRBD1. The CDR3 sequence is 17 residues long. Germline V gene data show CDR1 as SGHAT and CDR2 as FQNNGV. Trimming at V came to 5 bases and at J to 8 bases, leaving 17 bases not matched to a gene. The DNA for the CDR3 is TGTGCCAGCAGCCTCCCGTCTCAGGGGGCTTTTGTCCATGAGCAGTTCTTC. Protein sequence: CASSLPSQGAFVHEQFF. Combining the CDR3 with reference TRBV11-2 and TRBJ2-1 gives the whole variable domain EAGVAQSPRYKIIEKRQSVAFWCNPISGHATLYWYQQILGQGPKLLIQFQNNGVVDDSQLPKDRFSAERLKGVDSTLKIQPAKLEDSAVYLCASSLPSQGAFVHEQFFGPGTRLTVL.

V gene TRBV6-2 or TRBV6-3 combines with J gene TRBJ2-7; 8 bases are shared with TRBD1. The J call may be faulty, since TRBJ2-5 better matches the DNA end. CDR3 length: 17 residues. Germline V gene sequence: CDR1 MNHEY, CDR2 SVGEGT. CDR3 region: CASSSVRQGAILETQYF. The DNA for the CDR3 is TGTGCCAGCAGCTCGGTTCGGCAGGGGGCTATTTTGGAGACCCAGTACTTC.

The V and J genes are TRBV27 and TRBJ2-5; D uncertain. The assigned J gene may be wrong: the sequence end matches TRBJ2-7 better. Germline V lookup: CDR1 MNHEY, CDR2 SMNVEV (reference sequence). The CDR3 sequence is 14 residues long. The CDR3 spells CASCPTDGYGEQYF. As DNA, the CDR3 is TGTGCCAGCTGCCCGACGGACGGGTACGGCGAGCAGTACTTC.